Following are 28 T cell receptor beta chains from one sample sequenced in a study of graft-versus-host responses after intestinal transplantation. Sequencing was performed with immunoSEQ multiplex PCR; in TCRdb, only in-frame clones are kept and a portion is missing. The data show about 54,000 clones, 75% to 95% seen once. This sample comprised PBMCs, obtained 650 to 690 days after intestinal transplant. These receptors were collected from a human patient who received an intestinal transplant, so some T cells may come from the graft donor.

This chain connects TRBV9 to TRBJ2-6; D ambiguous. CDR1 is SGDLS and CDR2 is YYNGEE in the germline V gene. The CDR3 totals 16 residues. The V end was cut by 0 bases, the J end by 0 bases, with 7 bases between. This chain's CDR3 is CASSVGWTSGANVLTF. The CDR3, as DNA: TGTGCCAGCAGCGTAGGTTGGACCTCTGGGGCCAACGTCCTGACTTTC.

The chain carries TRBV15 and TRBJ1-1; 8 bases fit TRBD1. Unmatched junction bases numbered 4, after V lost 3 bases and J lost 4 bases. Germline values: CDR1 LNHNV, CDR2 YYDKDF (reference sequence). The CDR3 runs to 14 residues. CDR3 bases: TGTGCCACCAGCAGGGAACAGGGGGGCACTGAAGCTTTCTTT. Translated: CATSREQGGTEAFF.

This sequence joins TRBV6-6 and TRBJ1-3, with 8 bases identical to TRBD1. The CDR3 covers 14 residues. Germline V gives CDR1 MNHNY, CDR2 SVGAGI (reference sequence). After removal of 5 bases from V and 0 bases from J, the junction contained 0 bases not matched to a gene. The CDR3 loop is CASSTGGSGNTIYF. The CDR3 DNA reads as TGTGCCAGCAGTACAGGGGGCTCTGGAAACACCATATATTTT.

With respect to this clone: A read error may explain this, as a much larger clone is one base away. This chain connects TRBV10-1 to TRBJ2-5; D unclear. The CDR3 consists of 12 residues. V shed 5 bases and J shed 5 bases, with 9 bases lying between them. Germline V gives CDR1 WNHNN, CDR2 SYGVQD (reference sequence). The CDR3 DNA reads as TGCGCCAGCAGTAAAGACGTGGAGACCCAGTACTTC. It codes for CASSKDVETQYF.

This chain links TRBV5-1 with TRBJ1-1, with unresolved D. CDR3 size: 13 residues. Germline lookup yields CDR1 SGHRS and CDR2 YFSETQ. Trimming removed 0 bases from V and 2 bases from J, with 5 bases in between. The CDR3 is CASSLGSNTEAFF. The CDR3 DNA sequence: TGCGCCAGCAGCTTGGGTAGTAACACTGAAGCTTTCTTT.

The chain employs TRBV11-2 and TRBJ2-2; D not certain. CDR3 size: 11 residues. The germline V gene has CDR1 SGHAT and CDR2 FQNNGV. V dropped 8 bases and J dropped 8 bases, with 9 bases sitting between them. The CDR3 reads CASAPRGELFF. The CDR3 DNA is TGTGCCAGCGCCCCGAGGGGGGAGCTGTTTTTT.

The V call is TRBV10-2, the J call TRBJ1-1; the match to TRBD1 covers 11 bases. This CDR3 contains 15 residues. From germline, CDR1 is WSHSY and CDR2 SAAADI. V trimming: 8 bases; J trimming: 1 base; junction bases outside the gene matches: 6. The CDR3 here is CASLSGTGGNTEAFF. The CDR3 bases are TGCGCCAGCCTTTCCGGGACAGGGGGGAACACTGAAGCTTTCTTT.

This chain links TRBV5-1 with TRBJ1-6; maybe TRBD1 (5 bases). Between the trimmed V and J ends, which lost 1 base and 5 bases, there was a span of 13 bases. Germline CDR1 reads SGHRS; CDR2 reads YFSETQ. This CDR3 contains 16 residues. The DNA of the CDR3 is TGCGCCAGCAGCTTGTGGGTGGGGGGGGATAATTCACCCCTCCACTTT. Translated, it gives CASSLWVGGDNSPLHF.

J is TRBJ2-5 and V is TRBV15, with D perhaps TRBD2 (7 bases). Trimming took 0 bases from V and 7 from J, leaving 15 bases between them. The germline CDR1 and CDR2 sequences are LNHNV and YYDKDF (reference sequence). The CDR3 extends over 15 amino acids. CDR3 loop: CATSRDFLGGGTQYF. CDR3 nucleotide sequence: TGTGCCACCAGCAGAGATTTCCTAGGGGGGGGGACCCAGTACTTC.

This rearrangement joins TRBV14 to TRBJ1-1; D might be TRBD1 (6 bases). V was trimmed by 5 bases and J by 6 bases, leaving 13 bases between them. The CDR3 is 13 residues long. Germline V gene sequence: CDR1 SGHDN, CDR2 FVKESK. The CDR3 is CASSGWGAAEAFF. The CDR3 nucleotides are TGTGCCAGCAGCGGATGGGGGGCCGCTGAAGCTTTCTTT.

The V call is TRBV5-1, the J call TRBJ2-5; 9 nucleotides agree with TRBD1. V shed 7 bases and J 2 bases; nucleotides not matched to a gene: 9. This CDR3 spans 15 amino acids. Germline V gives CDR1 SGHRS, CDR2 YFSETQ. The DNA of the CDR3 is TGCGCCAGCCACGGGGGACAGGGAAAGCAAGAGACCCAGTACTTC. Translation gives CASHGGQGKQETQYF.

V usage is TRBV19 and J usage is TRBJ2-3, with no clear D. V shed 7 bases and J shed 6 bases, with 5 bases lying between them. From germline, CDR1 is LNHDA and CDR2 SQIVND (reference sequence). The CDR3 contains 10 residues. In nucleotides, the CDR3 is TGTGCCAGTAAAGGCGATACGCAGTATTTT. Translation gives CASKGDTQYF.

In nucleotides, the CDR3 is TGTGCCAGCAGCGTACGAGGGTTAGTTGGAAACACCATATATTTT. This gives the protein CASSVRGLVGNTIYF. This chain uses TRBV9 with TRBJ1-3; D gene unclear. V was shortened by 1 base and J by 3 bases, with 11 bases between the two germline ends. The V gene's germline CDR1 is SGDLS and CDR2 YYNGEE. The CDR3 loop spans 15 amino acids. Filled out from reference TRBV9 and TRBJ1-3, the complete variable domain reads DSGVTQTPKHLITATGQRVTLRCSPRSGDLSVYWYQQSLDQGLQFLIQYYNGEERAKGNILERFSAQQFPDLHSELNLSSLELGDSALYFCASSVRGLVGNTIYFGEGSWLTVV.

The chain is built from TRBV9 and TRBJ1-6, with unresolved D. Trimming took 0 bases from V and 7 from J, leaving 5 bases between them. The CDR3 spans 13 residues. Germline assignment: CDR1 SGDLS and CDR2 YYNGEE. The CDR3 spells CASSVEDNSPLHF. CDR3 nucleotides: TGTGCCAGCAGCGTAGAAGACAATTCACCCCTCCACTTT.

In DNA, the CDR3 is TGCGCCAGCAGCCAAGGCAAGGGGAGGGGATACGAGCAGTACTTC. Protein product: CASSQGKGRGYEQYF. The rearrangement links TRBV4-1 to TRBJ2-7; TRBD2 matches at 7 bases. V shed 1 base, J shed 4 bases, and the junction held 7 bases outside the gene matches. Germline V gene data show CDR1 as MGHRA and CDR2 as YSYEKL. This CDR3 has 15 amino acids.

A single count supports this clone. This chain joins TRBV4-1 and TRBJ2-5; no firm D call. CDR3 length: 15 amino acids. CDR1 and CDR2 from the germline V gene are MGHRA and YSYEKL. Trimming removed 0 bases at V and 2 bases at J, with 10 bases between. In DNA, the CDR3 is TGCGCCAGCAGCCAAGAAGGAGTAGGTCAAGAGACCCAGTACTTC. Encoded protein: CASSQEGVGQETQYF.

The chain combines TRBV29-1 with TRBJ1-1; TRBD1 might be the D (6 bases). The CDR3 is made up of 13 amino acids. Per germline, CDR1 SQVTM and CDR2 ANQGSEA. The V end lost 4 bases, the J end lost 0 bases, and 9 bases lay between the germline ends. CDR3: CSVGGGMNTEAFF. In DNA form, the CDR3 reads TGCAGCGTTGGAGGGGGAATGAACACTGAAGCTTTCTTT.

The genes are TRBV7-9 and TRBJ1-3; D gene ambiguous. The CDR3 loop spans 17 amino acids. Deletions cut 1 base from V and 0 bases from J, with 13 bases between. Germline assignment: CDR1 SEHNR and CDR2 FQNEAQ (reference sequence). The CDR3 nucleotides are TGTGCCAGCAGCTTAGGTTCGTCGGGAGGCTCTGGAAACACCATATATTTT. This encodes CASSLGSSGGSGNTIYF.

The rearrangement links TRBV6-1 to TRBJ1-5; D is possibly TRBD1 (5 bases). V dropped 4 bases and J dropped 1 base, with 14 bases sitting between them. Germline CDR1 MNHNS, CDR2 SASEGT. CDR3 length equals 16 residues. The CDR3 spells CASSVRGAGSNQPQHF. The CDR3 DNA sequence: TGTGCCAGCAGTGTTCGAGGGGCAGGGAGCAATCAGCCCCAGCATTTT.

The V call is TRBV2, the J call TRBJ2-1; 9 bases match TRBD2. The CDR3 runs to 14 residues. Unmatched junction bases numbered 3, after V lost 4 bases and J lost 5 bases. CDR1 SNHLY and CDR2 FYNNEI come from the germline V gene. CDR3 DNA: TGTGCCAGCAGTGGACTAGCGGAAAACAATGAGCAGTTCTTC. It specifies CASSGLAENNEQFF.

The V gene is TRBV5-1, the J gene TRBJ2-7; D tentatively reads TRBD1 or TRBD2 (5 bases each). Germline lookup yields CDR1 SGHRS and CDR2 YFSETQ. V was pared by 1 base and J by 3 bases, with 11 bases between. The CDR3 is 14 amino acids. The CDR3 DNA reads TGCGCCAGCAGCTTGCCCGGGACGGGCTACGAGCAGTACTTC. It translates to CASSLPGTGYEQYF.

V and J are TRBV4-1 and TRBJ2-2; D possibly corresponds to TRBD1 (6 bases). V dropped 5 bases and J dropped 1 base, with 11 bases sitting between them. CDR3 size: 15 residues. Germline V CDR1 and CDR2: MGHRA, YSYEKL. DNA for the CDR3: TGCGCCAGCAGCGGACAGATCCTGAACACCGGGGAGCTGTTTTTT. Its translation: CASSGQILNTGELFF.

The rearrangement uses TRBV4-1 and TRBJ2-7, with 8 bases fitting TRBD1. J was trimmed by 2 bases and V by 0 bases; bases with no gene match: 3. Per germline, CDR1 MGHRA and CDR2 YSYEKL. CDR3 size: 15 residues. The CDR3 region is CASSQEDRVTYEQYF. DNA for the CDR3: TGCGCCAGCAGCCAAGAGGACAGGGTGACCTACGAGCAGTACTTC.

Details on this clone: This sample includes further DNA sequences coding for the same CDR3. The V gene is TRBV5-1, the J gene TRBJ1-1; D is undetermined. The V and J ends lost 1 base and 11 bases respectively, with 12 bases between them. The CDR3 has 12 amino acids. In germline, CDR1 is SGHRS, CDR2 YFSETQ. The CDR3 reads CASSLSGFRAFF. The DNA of the CDR3 is TGCGCCAGCAGCTTGTCGGGCTTTAGGGCTTTCTTT.

This clone appeared once. The chain employs TRBV7-9 and TRBJ1-1; tentatively, D is TRBD1 (5 bases). CDR1 and CDR2 from the germline V gene are SEHNR and FQNEAQ (reference sequence). Trimming left V 8 bases short and J 8 bases short, with 12 bases between. The CDR3 extends over 11 amino acids. The CDR3 DNA reads as TGTGCCAGCGGGAGGGGTAAGGAAGCTTTCTTT. It specifies CASGRGKEAFF.

The V and J genes are TRBV5-7 and TRBJ2-3, with D uncertain. TRBV5-7 is an ORF, and what it does is uncertain. The CDR3 is 17 residues long. The ends were cut back, 6 bases at V and 3 bases at J, with 23 bases in the middle. CDR3 sequence: CASMNVCVSTSTDTQYF. The CDR3 DNA is TGTGCCAGCATGAATGTGTGTGTGTCTACGTCGACAGATACGCAGTATTTT.

The genes are TRBV6-6 and TRBJ1-1; unclear D gene. This CDR3 has 14 residues. The V gene lost 0 bases and the J gene lost 2 bases, with 7 bases spanning the gap. CDR1 and CDR2 from the germline V gene are MNHNY and SVGAGI (reference sequence). The CDR3 loop reads CASSYSARNTEAFF. CDR3 DNA: TGTGCCAGCAGTTACTCCGCAAGAAACACTGAAGCTTTCTTT.

CDR3 amino acids: CASSVGGVGEQYF. The CDR3 DNA sequence: TGTGCCAGCAGTGTGGGGGGGGTTGGCGAGCAGTACTTC. The chain carries TRBV6-1 and TRBJ2-7; 7 nucleotides align to TRBD2. The CDR3 runs to 13 residues. The junction had 6 bases not matched to a gene; V was cut back by 4 bases and J by 6 bases. Germline V lookup: CDR1 MNHNS, CDR2 SASEGT.